The 7 T cell receptor beta chains given below trace back to one sample, sequenced in a study of monozygotic twins with inflammatory bowel disease. From the 5' RACE reads, TCRdb lists one entry per CDR3 protein and no DNA. This listing includes 200,000 to 250,000 distinct CDR3 sequences. Sequencing was carried out using blood. These receptors all stem from a human donor with ulcerative colitis or Crohn's disease, or a healthy co-twin of an affected twin (not recorded which).

V is TRBV7-8 and J is TRBJ2-2; the D call of TRBD1 rests on TCRdb alone, since no DNA is present to check it. CDR1 and CDR2 from the germline V gene are SGHVS and FQNEAQ. The CDR3 contains 14 residues. CDR3: CASSLRETGGELFF.

This chain uses TRBV5-1 with TRBJ2-7; lacking DNA, the TRBD2 call made by TCRdb goes unchecked. The CDR3 length is 15 residues. In germline, CDR1 is SGHRS, CDR2 YFSETQ. CDR3 protein: CASSLGTSGTYEQYF.

The chain uses TRBV7-9 and TRBJ1-1. The length of the CDR3 is 13 residues. Germline V lookup: CDR1 SEHNR, CDR2 FQNEAQ (reference sequence). CDR3 residues: CASSVQLATEAFF.

The CDR3 reads CASSVRVSGNQPQHF. The rearrangement links TRBV12-3 or TRBV12-4 to TRBJ1-5; TCRdb picks TRBD1, but there is no DNA to check that call. CDR3 length equals 15 residues.

The chain links TRBV7-2 to TRBJ1-3; TCRdb names TRBD1, which stays unverified in the absence of DNA. Germline V gene sequence: CDR1 SGHTA, CDR2 FQGNSA. The CDR3 is 17 amino acids. The CDR3 region is CASSSEGGLSSGNTIYF. The full variable domain, completed using reference TRBV7-2 and TRBJ1-3, is GAGVSQSPSNKVTEKGKDVELRCDPISGHTALYWYRQSLGQGLEFLIYFQGNSAPDKSGLPSDRFSAERTGGSVSTLTIQRTQQEDSAVYLCASSSEGGLSSGNTIYFGEGSWLTVV.

The chain employs TRBV18 and TRBJ2-3; TCRdb's D call of TRBD1 is untestable without DNA. This CDR3 is built from 16 residues. Germline loops: CDR1 KGHSH, CDR2 LQKENI. Here the CDR3 reads CASSWPGTVGTDTQYF.

The chain employs TRBV5-1 and TRBJ2-3; TCRdb's D call of TRBD1 is untestable without DNA. Germline values: CDR1 SGHRS, CDR2 YFSETQ. The CDR3 runs to 14 residues. The CDR3 loop is CASSMGQYTDTQYF.